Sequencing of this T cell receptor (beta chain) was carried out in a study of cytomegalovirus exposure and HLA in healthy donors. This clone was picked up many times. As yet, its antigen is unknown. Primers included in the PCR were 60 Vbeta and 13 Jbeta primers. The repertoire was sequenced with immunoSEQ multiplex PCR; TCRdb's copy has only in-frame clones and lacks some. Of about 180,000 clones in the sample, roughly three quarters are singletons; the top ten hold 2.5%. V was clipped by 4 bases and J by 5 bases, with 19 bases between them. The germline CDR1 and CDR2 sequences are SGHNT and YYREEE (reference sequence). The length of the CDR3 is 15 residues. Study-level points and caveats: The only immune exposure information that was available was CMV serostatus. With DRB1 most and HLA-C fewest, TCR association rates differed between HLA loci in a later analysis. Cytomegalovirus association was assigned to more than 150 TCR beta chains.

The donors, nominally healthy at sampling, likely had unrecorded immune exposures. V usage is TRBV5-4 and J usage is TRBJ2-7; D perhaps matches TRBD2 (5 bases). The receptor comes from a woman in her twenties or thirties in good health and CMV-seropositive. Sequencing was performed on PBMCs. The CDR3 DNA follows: TGTGCCAGCAGCCAACTAGTGGGCAAGCGGAACGAGCAGTACTTC. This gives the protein CASSQLVGKRNEQYF.